This T cell receptor beta chain is from a study of shared clonotypes between healthy human individuals. Concerning this clone: Its antigen is still unknown.

Adult donors, all healthy and HIV-negative, had no recent acute infections or vaccinations. Germline lookup yields CDR1 SGDLS and CDR2 YYNGEE. The CDR3 contains 15 residues. Between the trimmed V and J ends, which lost 4 bases and 1 base, there was a span of 14 bases. The study's findings and limits: Donor scarcity curtailed the genetic and exposure-history diversity represented herein. Measured sharing among donors was expected to vary with sequencing depth.

Measured with immunoSEQ multiplex PCR; TCRdb has only the in-frame clones, and not every one. The table has some 450,000 clones, roughly three quarters seen once. The specimen sequenced was PBMCs. The receptor was isolated from a woman aged 40 to 50 in good health. Some clones in this sample may be carry-over from other donors' samples. The chain carries TRBV9 and TRBJ1-1; unclear D gene. This chain's CDR3 is CASSTGPNPNTEAFF. The CDR3 coding sequence is TGTGCCAGCAGCACCGGACCTAACCCGAACACTGAAGCTTTCTTT.